The 24 T cell receptor beta chains presented below share a single source sample, sequenced in a study of cytomegalovirus exposure and HLA in healthy donors. The repertoire was sequenced with immunoSEQ multiplex PCR; TCRdb's copy has only in-frame clones and lacks some. The table lists 150,000 to 200,000 clones, approximately 87% of them singletons. Sequenced input: PBMCs. The receptors derive from a woman aged 30 to 39 in good health and CMV-seronegative.

This clone was seen only a few times. This chain connects TRBV4-1 to TRBJ1-6; 7 nucleotides align to TRBD1. The V segment lost 4 bases and the J segment 13 bases; nucleotides outside the gene matches: 10. Germline V gene lookup returns CDR1 MGHRA and CDR2 YSYEKL. CDR3 length equals 14 residues. This chain's CDR3 is CASSLDRAQYPLHF. CDR3 in DNA: TGCGCCAGCAGCCTTGACAGGGCGCAATACCCCCTCCACTTT.

This clone was counted a few times. The rearrangement joins TRBV19 to TRBJ2-3; 8 bases agree with TRBD2. The CDR3 has 14 residues. Germline V CDR1 and CDR2: LNHDA, SQIVND (reference sequence). The V gene end was trimmed by 6 bases and the J gene end by 4 bases; junction bases not matched to a gene: 6. For the CDR3, the DNA is TGTGCCAGTAGGAGGACTAGCATCGCAGATACGCAGTATTTT. Translated: CASRRTSIADTQYF. The full variable domain, in which reference TRBV19 and TRBJ2-3 provide the parts outside the CDR3, is DGGITQSPKYLFRKEGQNVTLSCEQNLNHDAMYWYRQDPGQGLRLIYYSQIVNDFQKGDIAEGYSVSREKKESFPLTVTSAQKNPTAFYLCASRRTSIADTQYFGPGTRLTVL.

The chain employs TRBV5-4 and TRBJ1-3, with 8 bases aligning to TRBD1. The germline gives CDR1 SGHNT, CDR2 YYREEE (reference sequence). Trimming cost V 2 bases and J 0 bases; bases outside gene matches: 7. CDR3 length: 17 amino acids. The CDR3 region is CASSLDRGGLSGNTIYF. CDR3 coding DNA: TGTGCCAGCAGCTTAGACAGGGGCGGACTCTCTGGAAACACCATATATTTT.

The chain employs TRBV10-3 and TRBJ1-6; 8 bases fit TRBD1. Per the germline V gene, CDR1 is ENHRY and CDR2 is SYGVKD. CDR3 size: 15 residues. J gave up 5 bases and V 8 bases, and 8 bases lay outside the gene matches. CDR3 region: CAIQGGGQDNSPLHF. In nucleotides, the CDR3 is TGTGCCATCCAAGGGGGGGGACAGGATAATTCACCCCTCCACTTT.

The CDR3 here is CASRRAGGQGGDTQYF. The CDR3 region has the DNA TGTGCCAGCAGGCGGGCGGGGGGGCAGGGGGGGGATACGCAGTATTTT. V usage is TRBV25-1 and J usage is TRBJ2-3; 9 bases are a match to TRBD2. The CDR3 has 16 amino acids. Losses at the gene ends were 6 bases for V and 6 bases for J; bases not matched to a gene: 13. The germline gives CDR1 MGHDK, CDR2 SYGVNS. Using reference TRBV25-1 and TRBJ2-3 for the parts outside the CDR3, the full variable domain is EADIYQTPRYLVIGTGKKITLECSQTMGHDKMYWYQQDPGMELHLIHYSYGVNSTEKGDLSSESTVSRIRTEHFPLTLESARPSHTSQYLCASRRAGGQGGDTQYFGPGTRLTVL.

This chain uses TRBV9 with TRBJ2-3; 8 bases are a match to TRBD2. This CDR3 comprises 15 residues. V was pared by 1 base and J by 6 bases, with 7 bases of the junction left unmatched. Germline V CDR1 and CDR2: SGDLS, YYNGEE. The CDR3 bases are TGTGCCAGCAGCGTACGGGCAGCGGGGGTGGATACGCAGTATTTT. Its protein is CASSVRAAGVDTQYF.

The rearrangement links TRBV7-6 to TRBJ2-3; D is possibly TRBD1 (5 bases). The CDR3 consists of 14 residues. Trimming took 0 bases from V and 9 from J, leaving 13 bases between them. Germline lookup yields CDR1 SGHVS and CDR2 FNYEAQ. CDR3 residues: CASSLALGAGTQYF. The CDR3 DNA reads TGTGCCAGCAGCTTAGCGTTAGGTGCAGGGACGCAGTATTTT.

This clone was seen only once. This rearrangement joins TRBV6-1 to TRBJ2-7, with TRBD1 matching over 11 bases. The CDR3 has 15 residues. The junction had 7 bases not matched to a gene; V was cut back by 6 bases and J by 3 bases. Germline lookup yields CDR1 MNHNS and CDR2 SASEGT. This CDR3 reads CASRPGQGASYEQYF. In DNA, the CDR3 is TGTGCCAGCAGGCCAGGACAGGGGGCGAGCTACGAGCAGTACTTC.

The chain is built from TRBV7-9 and TRBJ1-2; the D gene is possibly TRBD1 (6 bases). V was cut by 5 bases and J by 5 bases, with 15 bases left in between. The CDR3 is 14 residues long. Germline V gene sequence: CDR1 SEHNR, CDR2 FQNEAQ (reference sequence). The DNA of the CDR3 is TGTGCCAGCAGCCAGGACAGCACTGGGTATGGCTACACCTTC. It codes for CASSQDSTGYGYTF.

The chain is built from TRBV5-4 and TRBJ1-1, with 7 bases matching TRBD1. V trimming: 0 bases; J trimming: 6 bases; junction bases outside the gene matches: 8. Germline V CDR1 and CDR2: SGHNT, YYREEE (reference sequence). This CDR3 is 15 amino acids long. The CDR3 DNA reads TGTGCCAGCAGCTTGGCGGCAGGGGGTTTCTCTGAAGCTTTCTTT. Translated: CASSLAAGGFSEAFF.

V gene TRBV11-2 combines with J gene TRBJ1-1; TRBD1 might be the D (5 bases). The germline V gene has CDR1 SGHAT and CDR2 FQNNGV. With 1 base removed from V and 0 bases from J, the gap between germline ends came to 9 bases. CDR3 length: 15 residues. This CDR3 reads CASSLVAGLNTEAFF. In DNA, the CDR3 is TGTGCCAGCAGCTTAGTGGCAGGGTTGAACACTGAAGCTTTCTTT.

The chain links TRBV6-5 to TRBJ2-7, with 9 bases identical to TRBD1. J gave up 3 bases and V 6 bases, and 9 bases lay outside the gene matches. Per the germline V gene, CDR1 is MNHEY and CDR2 is SVGAGI. The CDR3 has 15 residues. CDR3 loop: CASRRGQGINYEQYF. The CDR3 DNA sequence: TGTGCCAGCAGGAGGGGACAGGGCATAAACTACGAGCAGTACTTC.

Notes on this clone: The limits of the CDR3 on the DNA are not certain, so only TCRdb's listed CDR3 is given. The genes are TRBV21-1 and TRBJ2-7; TRBD1 was called by the table and not checked on the DNA. TRBV21-1 is a recognized pseudogene. The CDR3 is 17 amino acids long, termini counted. CDR3: CASSGLVGTGTSYEQYF.

The chain links TRBV6-5 to TRBJ2-2; 12 bases are shared with TRBD2. This CDR3 spans 15 amino acids. The germline V gene has CDR1 MNHEY and CDR2 SVGAGI. V lost 7 bases to trimming and J lost 6 bases; unmatched junction nucleotides: 6. CDR3 sequence: CASNLAGGRAGELFF. DNA of the CDR3: TGTGCCAGCAATCTAGCGGGGGGGCGTGCCGGGGAGCTGTTTTTT.

The V call is TRBV6-1, the J call TRBJ1-5; a possible D gene is TRBD1 (5 bases). The CDR3 contains 17 residues. CDR1 is MNHNS, CDR2 SASEGT, per germline. V was trimmed by 1 base and J by 7 bases, leaving 20 bases between them. The CDR3 bases are TGTGCCAGCAGTGAAGTCCCCACTCCCTTTGGGGCCCAGCCCCAGCATTTT. This sequence encodes CASSEVPTPFGAQPQHF.

This CDR3 is CASSTTGTGRPYNSPLHF. CDR3 sequence (DNA): TGTGCCAGCAGTACGACCGGGACAGGCCGTCCATATAATTCACCCCTCCACTTT. The chain couples TRBV27 to TRBJ1-6, with 8 positions matching TRBD1. V lost 5 bases, J lost 4 bases, and 13 bases stayed unmatched. Looked up from germline, CDR1 is MNHEY and CDR2 is SMNVEV (reference sequence). The CDR3 is 18 residues long.

The chain uses TRBV4-1 and TRBJ2-3; 10 bases agree with TRBD2. The germline CDR1 and CDR2 sequences are MGHRA and YSYEKL. V lost 8 bases to trimming and J lost 2 bases; unmatched junction nucleotides: 10. This CDR3 contains 16 residues. CDR3 DNA: TGCGCCAGCTCGATTCCCAGCGGGGGGGACACAGATACGCAGTATTTT. As protein: CASSIPSGGDTDTQYF.

The chain links TRBV7-2 to TRBJ2-2; 10 nucleotides agree with TRBD2. This CDR3 comprises 15 residues. Germline CDR1 SGHTA, CDR2 FQGNSA. V lost 3 bases to trimming and J lost 6 bases; unmatched junction nucleotides: 4. Written as DNA, the CDR3 is TGTGCCAGCAGCTTGGTGCTAGCGGGGGCCGGGGAGCTGTTTTTT. This codes for CASSLVLAGAGELFF.

V usage is TRBV29-1 and J usage is TRBJ2-5; D unclear. The CDR3 has 12 amino acids. Deletions cut 3 bases from V and 5 bases from J, with 10 bases between. CDR1 is SQVTM, CDR2 ANQGSEA, per germline. CDR3 coding DNA: TGCAGCGTTGAGGAGAGCCGGGAGACCCAGTACTTC. It encodes CSVEESRETQYF.

V gene TRBV18 combines with J gene TRBJ2-7; D gene unclear. Germline CDR1 KGHSH, CDR2 LQKENI. The CDR3 loop spans 13 amino acids. Trimming removed 3 bases from V and 4 bases from J, with 10 bases in between. CDR3 coding DNA: TGTGCCAGCTCACCCCATCCTAGATACGAGCAGTACTTC. It translates to CASSPHPRYEQYF.

This clone was seen a handful of times. The chain uses TRBV2 and TRBJ1-2; no clear D. The germline V and J ends were trimmed by 4 bases and 6 bases, with 12 bases remaining between them. Germline V CDR1 and CDR2: SNHLY, FYNNEI. CDR3 length: 13 amino acids. The CDR3 spells CASSGADGHGYTF. CDR3 sequence (DNA): TGTGCCAGCAGTGGGGCCGACGGCCATGGCTACACCTTC. The entire variable domain, with the rest obtained from reference TRBV2 and TRBJ1-2, is as follows: EPEVTQTPSHQVTQMGQEVILRCVPISNHLYFYWYRQILGQKVEFLVSFYNNEISEKSEIFDDQFSVERPDGSNFTLKIRSTKLEDSAMYFCASSGADGHGYTFGSGTRLTVV.

The gene calls are TRBV11-2 and TRBJ2-1, with a tentative D call TRBD1 (5 bases). The V end was cut by 5 bases, the J end by 0 bases, with 14 bases between. Germline V gene data show CDR1 as SGHAT and CDR2 as FQNNGV. The CDR3 has 16 amino acids. CDR3 loop: CASSPRGDSSYNEQFF. CDR3 nucleotide sequence: TGTGCCAGCAGCCCTAGAGGAGACAGCTCCTACAATGAGCAGTTCTTC.

The rearrangement links TRBV19 to TRBJ1-6; 7 bases are a match to TRBD1. This CDR3 has 15 amino acids. Unmatched junction bases numbered 8, after V lost 6 bases and J lost 6 bases. The germline gives CDR1 LNHDA, CDR2 SQIVND (reference sequence). CDR3 nucleotides: TGTGCCAGTAGCCTTACCGGGGACAGTAATTCACCCCTCCACTTT. This translates into CASSLTGDSNSPLHF.

This chain connects TRBV6-5 to TRBJ1-1; tentative D call: TRBD1 (6 bases). Germline V gene sequence: CDR1 MNHEY, CDR2 SVGAGI. Trimming took off 6 bases at V and 3 bases at J, with 17 bases between the two ends. The CDR3 extends over 15 amino acids. In DNA, the CDR3 is TGTGCCAGCAGGGAACCGGGGACATATGACACTGAAGCTTTCTTT. Translating gives CASREPGTYDTEAFF.